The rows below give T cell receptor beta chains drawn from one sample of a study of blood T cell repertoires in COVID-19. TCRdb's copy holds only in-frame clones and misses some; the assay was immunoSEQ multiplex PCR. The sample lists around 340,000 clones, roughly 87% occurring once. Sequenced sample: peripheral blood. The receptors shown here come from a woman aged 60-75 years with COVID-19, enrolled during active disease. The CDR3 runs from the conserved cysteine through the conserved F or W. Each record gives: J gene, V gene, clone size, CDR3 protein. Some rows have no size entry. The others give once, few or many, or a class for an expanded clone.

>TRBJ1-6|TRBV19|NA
CASSISGVGSPLHF
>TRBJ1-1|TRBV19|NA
CASSRRQDSIMNTEAFF
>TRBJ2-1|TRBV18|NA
CASSPGLAGSSYNEQFF
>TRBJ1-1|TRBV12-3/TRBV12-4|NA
CASSVQGLAEAFF
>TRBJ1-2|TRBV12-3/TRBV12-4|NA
CASGLLQGGYTF
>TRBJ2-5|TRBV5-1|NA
CASSPSWTVAETQYF
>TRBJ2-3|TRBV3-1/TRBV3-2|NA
CASSLLAGERTDTQYF
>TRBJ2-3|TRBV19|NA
CASSFGGTYTDTQYF
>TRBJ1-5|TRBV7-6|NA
CASSLGAGSQQPQHF
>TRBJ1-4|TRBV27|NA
CASSPLGSRPEKLFF
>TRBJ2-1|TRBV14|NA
CASSLRLAGVNEQFF
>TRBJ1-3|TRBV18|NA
CASSPPSGGTGNTIYF
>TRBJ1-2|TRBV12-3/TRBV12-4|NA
CASSPRGGGGYTF
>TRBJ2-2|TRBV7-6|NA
CASSLLAGGPMNTGELFF
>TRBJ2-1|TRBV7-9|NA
CASSPGQGVDNEQFF
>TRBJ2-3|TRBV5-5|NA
CASSKNQLAGGGTDTQYF
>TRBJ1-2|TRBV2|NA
CAEVDRGGGYTF
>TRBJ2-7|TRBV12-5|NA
CASGLSRDSEGEQYF
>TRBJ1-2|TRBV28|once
CASSTTAAGYTF
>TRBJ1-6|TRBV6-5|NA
CASVQLQGGSPLHF
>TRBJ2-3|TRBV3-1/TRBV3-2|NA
CASSHRTRPNIGTDTQYF
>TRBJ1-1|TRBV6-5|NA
CASSYLDSQGTEAFF
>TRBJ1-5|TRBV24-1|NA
CATGGAIAGPQHF
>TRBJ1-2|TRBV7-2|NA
CASSLEQGSSYGYTF
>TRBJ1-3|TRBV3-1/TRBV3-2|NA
CASSKAGNTIYF
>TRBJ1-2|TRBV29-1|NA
CSVVVEGATNYGYTF
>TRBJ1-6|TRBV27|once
CASSLEATYSYNSPLHF
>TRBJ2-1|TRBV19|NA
CASSAPGGNEQFF
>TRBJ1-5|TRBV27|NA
CASRGGVMGNQPQHF
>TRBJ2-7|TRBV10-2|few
CASSESVEYYEQYF
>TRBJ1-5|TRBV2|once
CASSAGTGGEQPQHF
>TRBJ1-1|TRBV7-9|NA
CASSFFGGGYTEAFF
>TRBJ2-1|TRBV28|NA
CASTYLGGTGEQFF
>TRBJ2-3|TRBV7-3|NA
CATSERGSTDTQYF
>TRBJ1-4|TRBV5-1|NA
CASSLLGQGGEKLFF
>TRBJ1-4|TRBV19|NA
CASRGTASNEKLFF
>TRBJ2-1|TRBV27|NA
CASSLLRPGQGGNEQFF
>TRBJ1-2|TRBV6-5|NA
CASSLGDSYYGYTF
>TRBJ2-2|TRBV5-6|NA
CASSPTVNTGELFF
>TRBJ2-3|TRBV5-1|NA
CASSGSLAGGLTDTQYF
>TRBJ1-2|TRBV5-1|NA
CASSAGLNYGYTF
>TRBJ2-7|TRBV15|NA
CATSRRSEQYF
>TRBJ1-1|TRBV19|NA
CASRSTGNTEAFF
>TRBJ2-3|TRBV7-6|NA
CASSATSGGRTDTQYF
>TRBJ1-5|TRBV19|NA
CASSTYYRGGQPQHF
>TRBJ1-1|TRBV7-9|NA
CASSGTGGLGMNTEAFF
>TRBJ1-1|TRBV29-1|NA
CSVRGEGTGEAFF
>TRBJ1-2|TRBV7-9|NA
CASSLSGTGTYGYTF
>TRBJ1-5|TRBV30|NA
CAWSVDRDSNQPQHF
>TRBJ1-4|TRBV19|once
CASSPLVPTHEKLFF
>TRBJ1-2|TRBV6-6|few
CASSFSTGNGYTF
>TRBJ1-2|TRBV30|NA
CAWTGLMGLYGYTF
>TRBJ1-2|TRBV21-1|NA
CASSKVRPGHDNYGYTF
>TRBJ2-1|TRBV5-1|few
CASSFTGLAGNEQFF
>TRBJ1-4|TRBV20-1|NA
CSARAAEKLFF
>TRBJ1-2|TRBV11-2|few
CASSPGQRNGYTF
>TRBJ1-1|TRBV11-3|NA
CASRGQGTEAFF
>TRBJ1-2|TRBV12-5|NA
CASGPPGGIGTF
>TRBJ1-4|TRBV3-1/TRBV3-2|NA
CASSQDRGSGEKLFF